This TCR beta chain was recovered during a study of control samples from healthy donors and cancer patients. Libraries were prepared by immunoSEQ multiplex PCR; TCRdb keeps only in-frame clonotypes and omits some of them. The sample has 200,000 or so clones, approximately 90% seen once. Losses at the gene ends were 4 bases for V and 2 bases for J; bases not matched to a gene: 7. Germline assignment: CDR1 KGHSH and CDR2 LQKENI. The CDR3 is made up of 15 amino acids. The origin of this receptor is a man under 40 in good health. This chain uses TRBV18 with TRBJ2-7; TRBD2 matches at 8 bases. Sequences were obtained from blood. CDR3 loop: CASSLTPTSAYEQYF. CDR3 in DNA: TGTGCCAGCTCACTAACCCCGACTAGCGCCTACGAGCAGTACTTC.